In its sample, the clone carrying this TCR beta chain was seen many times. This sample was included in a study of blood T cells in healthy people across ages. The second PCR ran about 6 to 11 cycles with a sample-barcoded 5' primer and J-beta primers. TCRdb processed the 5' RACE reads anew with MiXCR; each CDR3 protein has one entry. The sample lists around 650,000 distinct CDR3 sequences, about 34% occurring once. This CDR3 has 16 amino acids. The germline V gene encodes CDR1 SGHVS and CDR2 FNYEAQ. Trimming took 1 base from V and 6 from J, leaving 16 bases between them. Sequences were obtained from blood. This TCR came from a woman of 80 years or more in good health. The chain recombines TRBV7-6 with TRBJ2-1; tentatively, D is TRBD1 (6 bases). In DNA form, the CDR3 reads TGTGCCAGCAGCTTAGGTGGGACACCAAATAGCAATGAGCAGTTCTTC. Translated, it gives CASSLGGTPNSNEQFF.